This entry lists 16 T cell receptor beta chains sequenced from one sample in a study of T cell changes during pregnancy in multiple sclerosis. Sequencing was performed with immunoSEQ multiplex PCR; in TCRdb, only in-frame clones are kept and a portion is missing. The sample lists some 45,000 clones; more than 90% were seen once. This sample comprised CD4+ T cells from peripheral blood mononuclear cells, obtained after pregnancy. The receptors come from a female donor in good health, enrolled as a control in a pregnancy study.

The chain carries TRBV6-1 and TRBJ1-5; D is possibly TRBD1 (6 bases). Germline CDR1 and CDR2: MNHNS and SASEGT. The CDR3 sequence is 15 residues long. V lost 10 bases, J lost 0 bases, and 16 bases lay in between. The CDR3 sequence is CATPGGGHSNQPQHF. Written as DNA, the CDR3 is TGTGCCACCCCGGGGGGGGGACATAGCAATCAGCCCCAGCATTTT.

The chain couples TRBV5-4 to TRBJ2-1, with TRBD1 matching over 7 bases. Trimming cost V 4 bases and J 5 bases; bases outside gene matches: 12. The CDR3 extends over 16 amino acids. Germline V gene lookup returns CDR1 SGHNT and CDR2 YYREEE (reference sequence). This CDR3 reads CASSRPPGQEDNEQFF. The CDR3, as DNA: TGTGCCAGCAGCCGACCCCCAGGACAGGAGGACAATGAGCAGTTCTTC.

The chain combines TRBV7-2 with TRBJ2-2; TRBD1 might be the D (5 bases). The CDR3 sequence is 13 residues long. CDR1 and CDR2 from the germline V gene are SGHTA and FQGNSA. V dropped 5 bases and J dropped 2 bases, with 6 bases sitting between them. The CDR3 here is CASSDRNTGELFF. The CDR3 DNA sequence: TGTGCCAGCAGCGACAGAAACACCGGGGAGCTGTTTTTT.

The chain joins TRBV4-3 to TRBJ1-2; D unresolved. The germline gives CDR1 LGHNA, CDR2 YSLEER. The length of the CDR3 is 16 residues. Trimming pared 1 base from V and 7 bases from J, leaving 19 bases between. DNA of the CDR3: TGCGCCAGCAGCCAAGGCCGGCAATGGCGGAGTAGTGGCTACACCTTC. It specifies CASSQGRQWRSSGYTF.

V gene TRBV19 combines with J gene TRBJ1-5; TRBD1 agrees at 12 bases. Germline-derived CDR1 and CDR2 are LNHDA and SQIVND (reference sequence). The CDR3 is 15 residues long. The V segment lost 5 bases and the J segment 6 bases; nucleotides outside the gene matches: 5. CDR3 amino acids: CASSWGTGGGQPQHF. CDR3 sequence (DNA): TGTGCCAGTAGTTGGGGGACAGGGGGCGGTCAGCCCCAGCATTTT.

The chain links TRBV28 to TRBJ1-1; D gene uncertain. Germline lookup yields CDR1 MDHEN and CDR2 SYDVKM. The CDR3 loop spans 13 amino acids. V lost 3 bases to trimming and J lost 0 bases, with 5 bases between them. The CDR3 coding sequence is TGTGCCAGCAGTTTTAGAGTGAACACTGAAGCTTTCTTT. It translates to CASSFRVNTEAFF.

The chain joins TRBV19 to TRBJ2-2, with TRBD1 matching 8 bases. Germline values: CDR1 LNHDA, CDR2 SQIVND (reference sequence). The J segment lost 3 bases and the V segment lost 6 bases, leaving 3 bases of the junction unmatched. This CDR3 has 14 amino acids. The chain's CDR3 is CASRLQGDTGELFF. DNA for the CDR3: TGTGCCAGTAGACTACAGGGGGACACCGGGGAGCTGTTTTTT.

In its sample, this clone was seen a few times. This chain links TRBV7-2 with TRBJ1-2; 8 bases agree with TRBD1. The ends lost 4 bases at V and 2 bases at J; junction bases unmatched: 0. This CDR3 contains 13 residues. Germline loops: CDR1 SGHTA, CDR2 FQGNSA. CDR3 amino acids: CASSSGGNYGYTF. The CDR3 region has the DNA TGTGCCAGCAGCTCAGGGGGCAACTATGGCTACACCTTC.

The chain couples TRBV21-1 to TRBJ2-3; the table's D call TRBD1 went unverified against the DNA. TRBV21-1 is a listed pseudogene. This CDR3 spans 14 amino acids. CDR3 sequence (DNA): TGTGCCAGCACCCCGGGACAGGGCACAGATACGCAGTATTTT. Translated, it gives CASTPGQGTDTQYF.

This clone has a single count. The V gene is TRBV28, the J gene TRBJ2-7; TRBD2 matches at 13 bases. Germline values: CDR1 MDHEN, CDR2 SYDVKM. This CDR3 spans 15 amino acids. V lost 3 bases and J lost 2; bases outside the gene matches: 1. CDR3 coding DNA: TGTGCCAGCAGTTTGGGACTAGCGGGAACCTACGAGCAGTACTTC. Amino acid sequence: CASSLGLAGTYEQYF.

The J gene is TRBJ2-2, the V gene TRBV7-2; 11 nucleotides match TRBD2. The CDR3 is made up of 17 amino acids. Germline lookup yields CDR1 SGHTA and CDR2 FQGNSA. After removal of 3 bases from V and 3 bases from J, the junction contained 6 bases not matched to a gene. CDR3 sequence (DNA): TGTGCCAGCAGCTTCACTAGCGGGAGACGGGACACCGGGGAGCTGTTTTTT. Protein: CASSFTSGRRDTGELFF.

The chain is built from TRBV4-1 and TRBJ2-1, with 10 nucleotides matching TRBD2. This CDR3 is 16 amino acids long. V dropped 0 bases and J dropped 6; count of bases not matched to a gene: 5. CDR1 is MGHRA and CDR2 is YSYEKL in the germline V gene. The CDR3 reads CASSQDPQRGGNEQFF. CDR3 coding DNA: TGCGCCAGCAGCCAAGATCCTCAGCGGGGGGGCAATGAGCAGTTCTTC.

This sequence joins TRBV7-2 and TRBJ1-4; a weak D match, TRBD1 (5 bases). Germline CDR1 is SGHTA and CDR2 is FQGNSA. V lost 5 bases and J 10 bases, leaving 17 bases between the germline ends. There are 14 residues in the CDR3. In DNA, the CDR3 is TGTGCCAGCAGCCCGGGACGAGGGGAGGGAAAACTGTTTTTT. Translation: CASSPGRGEGKLFF.

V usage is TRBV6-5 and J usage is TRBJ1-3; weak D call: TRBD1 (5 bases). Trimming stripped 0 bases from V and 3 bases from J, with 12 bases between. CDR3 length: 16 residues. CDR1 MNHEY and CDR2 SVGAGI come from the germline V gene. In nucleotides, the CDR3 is TGTGCCAGCAGTTACTCGGGGGGGATCTTTGGAAACACCATATATTTT. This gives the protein CASSYSGGIFGNTIYF.

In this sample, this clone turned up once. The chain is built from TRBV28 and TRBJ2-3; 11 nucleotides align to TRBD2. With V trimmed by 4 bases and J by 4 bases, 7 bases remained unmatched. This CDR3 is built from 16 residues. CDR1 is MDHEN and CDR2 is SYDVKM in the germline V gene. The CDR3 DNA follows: TGTGCCAGCAGTTCCTTAGCGGGAGGGCCGGCAGATACGCAGTATTTT. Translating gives CASSSLAGGPADTQYF.

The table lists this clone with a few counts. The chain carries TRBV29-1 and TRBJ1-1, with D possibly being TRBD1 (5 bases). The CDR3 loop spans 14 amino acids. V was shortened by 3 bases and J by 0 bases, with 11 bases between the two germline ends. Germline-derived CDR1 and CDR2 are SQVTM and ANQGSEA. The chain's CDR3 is CSVERQYMNTEAFF. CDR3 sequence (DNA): TGCAGCGTTGAGAGACAGTACATGAACACTGAAGCTTTCTTT.